The 16 T cell receptor beta chains reported below all come from one sample, sequenced in a study of T cell clones after liver transplantation. The protocol was immunoSEQ multiplex PCR, while the TCRdb copy is restricted to in-frame clones and leaves out a portion. The sample has about 74,000 clones; approximately 80% are singletons. Sequencing used CD4+ T cells from blood, obtained before liver transplant. The receptors come from a human donor who received a liver transplant.

V and J are TRBV28 and TRBJ1-4, with TRBD1 as a possible D gene (6 bases). The germline V gene encodes CDR1 MDHEN and CDR2 SYDVKM. V lost 2 bases to trimming and J lost 8 bases, with 15 bases between them. This CDR3 is built from 15 residues. In DNA, the CDR3 is TGTGCCAGCAGTTTAAGGGGGACTTATCGAGAAAAACTGTTTTTT. It specifies CASSLRGTYREKLFF.

The chain combines TRBV9 with TRBJ1-5; a possible D gene is TRBD1 (5 bases). This CDR3 has 17 residues. The germline V gene encodes CDR1 SGDLS and CDR2 YYNGEE. Trimming stripped 3 bases from V and 6 bases from J, with 22 bases between. The CDR3 DNA is TGTGCCAGCAGCGGAGGGGAGGGAAAAGCCCCCAGTCAGCCCCAGCATTTT. Translation gives CASSGGEGKAPSQPQHF.

The chain uses TRBV5-4 and TRBJ2-1; D is ambiguous. Germline lookup yields CDR1 SGHNT and CDR2 YYREEE (reference sequence). The CDR3 has 16 residues. Trimming left V 0 bases short and J 1 base short, with 11 bases between. The CDR3 coding sequence is TGTGCCAGCAGCTTGGCCACGACCTTTTCCTACAATGAGCAGTTCTTC. Its protein product is CASSLATTFSYNEQFF.

The genes are TRBV19 and TRBJ2-7, with TRBD1 matching over 8 bases. Germline V gene sequence: CDR1 LNHDA, CDR2 SQIVND (reference sequence). The CDR3 is 14 residues long. J gave up 0 bases and V 9 bases, and 7 bases lay outside the gene matches. CDR3 sequence reads: CASRTGPGSYEQYF. The CDR3 bases are TGTGCCAGCCGGACAGGGCCCGGCTCCTACGAGCAGTACTTC.

The chain uses TRBV19 and TRBJ1-2; TRBD1 might be the D (6 bases). Trimming pared 1 base from V and 4 bases from J, leaving 13 bases between. Germline CDR1 and CDR2: LNHDA and SQIVND (reference sequence). CDR3 length equals 15 residues. The CDR3 protein is CASSIGQVLLYGYTF. CDR3 nucleotides: TGTGCCAGTAGTATAGGACAGGTCCTACTCTATGGCTACACCTTC.

This sequence joins TRBV18 and TRBJ2-3, with no clear D. The CDR3 runs to 16 residues. Germline V gene sequence: CDR1 KGHSH, CDR2 LQKENI. The ends were cut back, 5 bases at V and 0 bases at J, with 15 bases in the middle. The CDR3 is CASSYTAGRSTDTQYF. In DNA, the CDR3 is TGTGCCAGCTCATATACGGCTGGACGAAGCACAGATACGCAGTATTTT.

J is TRBJ1-4 and V is TRBV7-2; TRBD1 aligns across 8 bases. The CDR3 has 16 amino acids. The V gene end was trimmed by 2 bases and the J gene end by 8 bases; junction bases not matched to a gene: 10. Per germline, CDR1 SGHTA and CDR2 FQGNSA. CDR3 protein: CASSLPLQGAREKLFF. The CDR3, as DNA: TGTGCCAGCAGCTTACCACTCCAGGGGGCAAGGGAAAAACTGTTTTTT.

This rearrangement joins TRBV18 to TRBJ2-2; no firm D call. V shed 4 bases and J shed 0 bases, with 12 bases lying between them. The V gene's germline CDR1 is KGHSH and CDR2 LQKENI. The CDR3 extends over 16 amino acids. The CDR3 loop reads CASSHLTRPNTGELFF. Written as DNA, the CDR3 is TGTGCCAGCTCACACCTCACACGGCCGAACACCGGGGAGCTGTTTTTT.

The V gene is TRBV7-9, the J gene TRBJ1-2; D unresolved. CDR1 is SEHNR and CDR2 is FQNEAQ in the germline V gene (reference sequence). This CDR3 contains 10 residues. Deletions cut 3 bases from V and 5 bases from J, with 1 base between. The CDR3 DNA reads as TGTGCCAGCAGCTTTTATGGCTACACCTTC. Protein sequence: CASSFYGYTF. The whole variable domain, remainder taken from reference TRBV7-9 and TRBJ1-2, is DTGVSQNPRHKITKRGQNVTFRCDPISEHNRLYWYRQTLGQGPEFLTYFQNEAQLEKSRLLSDRFSAERPKGSFSTLEIQRTEQGDSAMYLCASSFYGYTFGSGTRLTVV.

This clone was seen only once. This rearrangement joins TRBV28 to TRBJ1-1; TRBD1 is a possible D gene (6 bases). The CDR3 consists of 13 residues. V was shortened by 6 bases and J by 1 base, with 9 bases between the two germline ends. Germline values: CDR1 MDHEN, CDR2 SYDVKM. CDR3 nucleotides: TGTGCCAGCAGCACGGGACAGAACACTGAAGCTTTCTTT. Translated: CASSTGQNTEAFF.

CDR3 sequence (DNA): TGTGCCAGCAGTCCGGGGTGGGGACCTAATGAAAAACTGTTTTTT. Its translation is CASSPGWGPNEKLFF. The rearrangement links TRBV2 to TRBJ1-4; D is possibly TRBD1 (5 bases). V lost 5 bases and J 3 bases, leaving 13 bases between the germline ends. Germline V gives CDR1 SNHLY, CDR2 FYNNEI. CDR3 length: 15 amino acids. Full variable domain (outside the CDR3, taken from reference TRBV2 and TRBJ1-4): EPEVTQTPSHQVTQMGQEVILRCVPISNHLYFYWYRQILGQKVEFLVSFYNNEISEKSEIFDDQFSVERPDGSNFTLKIRSTKLEDSAMYFCASSPGWGPNEKLFFGSGTQLSVL.

The V call is TRBV28, the J call TRBJ1-1, with D unresolved. Germline CDR1 MDHEN, CDR2 SYDVKM. CDR3 size: 15 residues. V shed 3 bases and J shed 5 bases, with 16 bases lying between them. Written as DNA, the CDR3 is TGTGCCAGCAGTTTTCGGCGGGGAGGTCGTACTGAAGCTTTCTTT. This translates into CASSFRRGGRTEAFF.

The rearrangement links TRBV6-6 to TRBJ2-1; D unclear. The CDR3 runs to 15 residues. Trimming left V 5 bases short and J 6 bases short, with 17 bases between. Germline V CDR1 and CDR2: MNHNY, SVGAGI (reference sequence). This chain's CDR3 is CASSRIVDLGNEQFF. The CDR3 coding sequence is TGTGCCAGCAGTAGGATAGTTGATTTGGGCAATGAGCAGTTCTTC.

This clone was observed a single time. The chain couples TRBV6-6 to TRBJ1-5; D gene ambiguous. The length of the CDR3 is 16 residues. Germline V gene data show CDR1 as MNHNY and CDR2 as SVGAGI (reference sequence). Trimming cost V 6 bases and J 2 bases, with 17 bases left between them. The CDR3 region has the DNA TGTGCCAGCAGGGACCGGGCCCAAGCGGGCAATCAGCCCCAGCATTTT. Translation: CASRDRAQAGNQPQHF.

This chain joins TRBV19 and TRBJ1-5, with TRBD1 matching 8 bases. CDR3 length equals 14 residues. V gave up 7 bases and J gave up 3 bases; unmatched junction bases: 5. Per germline, CDR1 LNHDA and CDR2 SQIVND (reference sequence). CDR3 residues: CASIPDRDNQPQHF. CDR3 DNA: TGTGCCAGTATCCCGGACAGGGACAATCAGCCCCAGCATTTT.

CDR3 amino acids: CASSPGTSARGEQFF. The CDR3 nucleotides are TGTGCCAGCAGCCCCGGGACTAGCGCCCGTGGGGAGCAGTTCTTC. This chain joins TRBV5-8 and TRBJ2-1; TRBD2 aligns across 10 bases. Germline-derived CDR1 and CDR2 are SGHTS and YDEGEE. CDR3 length: 15 residues. The J segment lost 10 bases and the V segment lost 4 bases, leaving 11 bases of the junction unmatched.